These T cell receptor beta chains were read from a single sample in a study of T cell responses to AZD1222 COVID-19 vaccine. The repertoire was sequenced with immunoSEQ multiplex PCR; TCRdb's copy has only in-frame clones and lacks some. The sample holds roughly 150,000 clones, approximately 86% seen once. Specimen: peripheral blood, collected after recovery from COVID-19. The receptors come from an adult who had recovered from COVID-19. The CDR3 runs from the conserved cysteine through the conserved F or W. Each record gives: V gene, D gene, clone size, J gene, CDR3 protein, CDR3 DNA. The D gene is left open where the match is weak. Expanded clones get a size class; other rows say once, few or many, or leave the size out.

v_gene: TRBV20-1
d_gene: -
abundance: -
j_gene: TRBJ1-2
CDR3aa: CSAIADGYTF
CDR3nt: TGCAGTGCTATTGCCGATGGCTACACCTTC

v_gene: TRBV19
d_gene: -
abundance: -
j_gene: TRBJ1-3
CDR3aa: CGTQGTGNTIYF
CDR3nt: TGTGGTACCCAGGGAACTGGAAACACCATATATTTT

v_gene: TRBV18
d_gene: TRBD1
abundance: -
j_gene: TRBJ2-7
CDR3aa: CASSPPGQAREEQYF
CDR3nt: TGTGCCAGCTCACCGCCGGGACAGGCTCGTGAGGAGCAGTACTTC

v_gene: TRBV6-5
d_gene: TRBD1
abundance: -
j_gene: TRBJ2-2
CDR3aa: CASSPGQGGGELFF
CDR3nt: TGTGCCAGCAGCCCGGGACAGGGGGGCGGGGAGCTGTTTTTT

v_gene: TRBV6-4
d_gene: -
abundance: -
j_gene: TRBJ2-3
CDR3aa: CASSSGTTDTQYF
CDR3nt: TGTGCCAGCAGTTCCGGCACTACAGATACGCAGTATTTT

v_gene: TRBV3-1/TRBV3-2
d_gene: TRBD2
abundance: -
j_gene: TRBJ2-3
CDR3aa: CASGLTSGGGTDTQYF
CDR3nt: TGTGCCAGCGGTCTAACTAGCGGGGGGGGCACAGATACGCAGTATTTT

v_gene: TRBV5-4
d_gene: TRBD2
abundance: -
j_gene: TRBJ2-1
CDR3aa: CASSEASGIYNEQFF
CDR3nt: TGTGCCAGCTCCGAGGCTAGCGGGATTTACAATGAGCAGTTCTTC

v_gene: TRBV27
d_gene: -
abundance: -
j_gene: TRBJ2-7
CDR3aa: CASSNLGTYEQYF
CDR3nt: TGTGCCAGCAGTAACCTGGGAACCTACGAGCAGTACTTC

v_gene: TRBV5-6
d_gene: -
abundance: -
j_gene: TRBJ1-1
CDR3aa: CASSKPTGTEAFF
CDR3nt: TGTGCCAGCAGCAAACCGACGGGGACTGAAGCTTTCTTT

v_gene: TRBV28
d_gene: TRBD1
abundance: -
j_gene: TRBJ2-7
CDR3aa: CASSSPTGGNHEQYF
CDR3nt: TGTGCCAGCAGTTCCCCGACAGGGGGCAACCACGAGCAGTACTTC

v_gene: TRBV28
d_gene: -
abundance: -
j_gene: TRBJ2-4
CDR3aa: CASSRLTPGLAKNIQYF
CDR3nt: TGTGCCAGCAGCAGACTTACTCCGGGTTTAGCCAAAAACATTCAGTACTTC

v_gene: TRBV7-2
d_gene: TRBD2
abundance: -
j_gene: TRBJ2-7
CDR3aa: CASSWRLAGSREQYF
CDR3nt: TGTGCCAGCAGCTGGCGACTAGCGGGGTCGAGGGAGCAGTACTTC

v_gene: TRBV7-6
d_gene: -
abundance: -
j_gene: TRBJ1-1
CDR3aa: CASSPGLTVNTEAFF
CDR3nt: TGTGCCAGCAGCCCAGGGTTGACAGTTAACACTGAAGCTTTCTTT

v_gene: TRBV19
d_gene: -
abundance: -
j_gene: TRBJ1-5
CDR3aa: CASSIGFSNQPQHF
CDR3nt: TGTGCCAGTAGTATCGGGTTCTCTAATCAGCCCCAGCATTTT

v_gene: TRBV28
d_gene: -
abundance: -
j_gene: TRBJ2-1
CDR3aa: CASRADSYNEQFF
CDR3nt: TGTGCCAGCAGGGCGGACAGTTACAATGAGCAGTTCTTC

v_gene: TRBV16
d_gene: -
abundance: -
j_gene: TRBJ1-1
CDR3aa: CASSSLGGHGEAFF
CDR3nt: TGTGCCAGCAGCTCCCTTGGAGGGCATGGTGAAGCTTTCTTT

v_gene: TRBV9
d_gene: -
abundance: once
j_gene: TRBJ2-5
CDR3aa: CASQRGAETQYF
CDR3nt: TGTGCCAGCCAACGGGGGGCAGAGACCCAGTACTTC

v_gene: TRBV28
d_gene: -
abundance: -
j_gene: TRBJ2-7
CDR3aa: CASSLVSGGVLDEQYF
CDR3nt: TGTGCCAGCAGTTTAGTTTCCGGGGGCGTTCTCGACGAGCAGTACTTC

v_gene: TRBV12-3/TRBV12-4
d_gene: -
abundance: once
j_gene: TRBJ1-6
CDR3aa: CASSSDISPLHF
CDR3nt: TGTGCCAGCAGCTCCGACATTTCACCCCTCCACTTT

v_gene: TRBV4-2
d_gene: -
abundance: few
j_gene: TRBJ1-6
CDR3aa: CASSQGREGNSPLHF
CDR3nt: TGTGCCAGCAGCCAAGGCAGGGAGGGCAATTCACCCCTCCACTTT

v_gene: TRBV3-1/TRBV3-2
d_gene: -
abundance: -
j_gene: TRBJ2-7
CDR3aa: CASSRTDSYEQYF
CDR3nt: TGTGCCAGCAGCCGAACAGACTCCTACGAGCAGTACTTC

v_gene: TRBV10-2
d_gene: TRBD1
abundance: -
j_gene: TRBJ2-7
CDR3aa: CASSDPGTGVHEQYF
CDR3nt: TGCGCCAGCAGTGATCCCGGGACAGGGGTCCACGAGCAGTACTTC

v_gene: TRBV7-9
d_gene: -
abundance: -
j_gene: TRBJ2-7
CDR3aa: CASTARRHYEQYF
CDR3nt: TGTGCCAGCACCGCGAGGCGGCACTACGAGCAGTACTTC

v_gene: TRBV5-4
d_gene: TRBD1
abundance: -
j_gene: TRBJ2-2
CDR3aa: CASSSRPFTGGTGELFF
CDR3nt: TGTGCCAGCAGCTCACGCCCATTTACAGGGGGTACCGGGGAGCTGTTTTTT

v_gene: TRBV7-2
d_gene: -
abundance: -
j_gene: TRBJ2-2
CDR3aa: CASSASFTGELFF
CDR3nt: TGTGCCAGCAGCGCGAGTTTCACCGGGGAGCTGTTTTTT

v_gene: TRBV10-2
d_gene: TRBD2
abundance: -
j_gene: TRBJ2-2
CDR3aa: CASSGGLAGIGELFF
CDR3nt: TGCGCCAGCAGTGGGGGACTAGCGGGAATCGGGGAGCTGTTTTTT